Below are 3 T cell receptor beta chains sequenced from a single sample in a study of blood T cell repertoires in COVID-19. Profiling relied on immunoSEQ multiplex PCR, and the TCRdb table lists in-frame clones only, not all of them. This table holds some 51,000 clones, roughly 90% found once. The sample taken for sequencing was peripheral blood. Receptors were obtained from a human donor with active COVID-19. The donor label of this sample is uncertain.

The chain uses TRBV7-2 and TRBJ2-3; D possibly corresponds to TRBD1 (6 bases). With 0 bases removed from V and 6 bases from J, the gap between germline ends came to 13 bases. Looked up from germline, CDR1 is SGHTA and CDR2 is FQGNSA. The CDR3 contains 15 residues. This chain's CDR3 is CASSLATDRLDTQYF. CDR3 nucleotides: TGTGCCAGCAGCTTAGCAACCGACAGGTTGGATACGCAGTATTTT.

The CDR3 DNA reads as TGTGCCAGCAGCTTAGATACATTGTCCTACGAGCAGTACGTC. It translates to CASSLDTLSYEQYV. V is TRBV11-2 and J is TRBJ2-7; unclear D gene. Germline CDR1 and CDR2: SGHAT and FQNNGV. The V end was cut by 0 bases, the J end by 1 base, with 7 bases between. The CDR3 runs 14 residues.

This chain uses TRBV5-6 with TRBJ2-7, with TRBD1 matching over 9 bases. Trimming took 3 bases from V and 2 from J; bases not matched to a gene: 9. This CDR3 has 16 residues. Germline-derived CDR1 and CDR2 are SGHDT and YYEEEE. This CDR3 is CASSSGTGTPAYEQYF. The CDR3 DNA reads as TGTGCCAGCAGCTCCGGGACAGGGACTCCCGCCTACGAGCAGTACTTC.